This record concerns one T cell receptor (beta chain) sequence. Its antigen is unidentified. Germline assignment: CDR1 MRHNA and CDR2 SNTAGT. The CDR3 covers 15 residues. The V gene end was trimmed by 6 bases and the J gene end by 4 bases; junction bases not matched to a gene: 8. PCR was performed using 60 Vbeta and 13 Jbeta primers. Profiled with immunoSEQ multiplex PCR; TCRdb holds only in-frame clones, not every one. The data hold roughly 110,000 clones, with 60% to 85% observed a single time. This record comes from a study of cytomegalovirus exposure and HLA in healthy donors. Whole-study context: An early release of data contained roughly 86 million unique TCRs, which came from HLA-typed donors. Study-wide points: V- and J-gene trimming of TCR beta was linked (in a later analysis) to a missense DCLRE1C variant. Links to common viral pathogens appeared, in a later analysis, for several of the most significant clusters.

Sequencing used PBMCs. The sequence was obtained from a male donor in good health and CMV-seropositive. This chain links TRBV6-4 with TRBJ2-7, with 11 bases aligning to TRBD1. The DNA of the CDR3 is TGTGCCAGCAGGGACAGGGGGCTAAACTTTTACGAGCAGTACTTC. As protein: CASRDRGLNFYEQYF.